A single sample gave rise to the 23 T cell receptor beta chains below, sequenced in a study of vaccination effects on CD4 cells after COVID-19. Ahead of sequencing, the ViraFEST assay grew antigen-specific CD4+ T cells using viral peptide pools. Isolation of CD4+ T cells took place after more than 9 days of culture. This person caught SARS-CoV-2 sometime from March to December 2020, and PCR testing confirmed the infection. The repertoire was sequenced with immunoSEQ multiplex PCR; TCRdb's copy has only in-frame clones and lacks some. In the table there are approximately 31,000 clones, about 72% of which are singletons. For these receptors, no antigen is known. The sample was CD4+ T cells from PBMCs cultured with a peptide pool, taken before COVID-19 vaccination. Source of these receptors: a human donor who had a prior SARS-CoV-2 infection.

This rearrangement joins TRBV27 to TRBJ1-6, with TRBD1 identical over 8 bases. V shed 6 bases, J shed 10 bases, and the junction held 11 bases outside the gene matches. The CDR3 has 15 amino acids. Germline assignment: CDR1 MNHEY and CDR2 SMNVEV (reference sequence). CDR3 in amino acids: CASRSGGAPKSPLHF. The CDR3 nucleotides are TGTGCCAGCAGATCAGGGGGCGCCCCCAAGTCACCCCTCCACTTT.

A single count supports this clone. This chain connects TRBV30 to TRBJ2-1, with 12 bases fitting TRBD2. The V gene end was trimmed by 3 bases and the J gene end by 10 bases; junction bases not matched to a gene: 7. Germline V CDR1 and CDR2: GTSNPN, SVGIG (reference sequence). The CDR3 covers 14 residues. The CDR3 nucleotides read TGTGCCTGGAGCCTAGCGGGGGGGTTTGGGGAGCAGTTCTTC. Translated: CAWSLAGGFGEQFF.

The J gene is TRBJ2-1, the V gene TRBV7-2; D remains ambiguous. Germline V CDR1 and CDR2: SGHTA, FQGNSA. V gave up 2 bases and J gave up 3 bases, with 20 bases separating them. The CDR3 length is 18 residues. The DNA for the CDR3 is TGTGCCAGCAGCTTATCTAGGTCCCCCCGCCGAGACTACAATGAGCAGTTCTTC. Protein product: CASSLSRSPRRDYNEQFF.

This clone is classed as large. The genes are TRBV6-5 and TRBJ2-7; 8 bases match TRBD2. CDR1 is MNHEY and CDR2 is SVGAGI in the germline V gene. This CDR3 has 15 amino acids. With V trimmed by 8 bases and J by 0 bases, 9 bases remained unmatched. The CDR3 protein is CASGAGGTSSYEQYF. The CDR3 nucleotides read TGTGCCAGCGGGGCGGGAGGCACTTCCTCCTACGAGCAGTACTTC.

The chain is built from TRBV5-1 and TRBJ2-1; 9 bases agree with TRBD1. The CDR3 totals 14 residues. Germline CDR1 and CDR2: SGHRS and YFSETQ. Trimming cost V 8 bases and J 7 bases; bases outside gene matches: 10. The CDR3 loop is CASSTEQGANEQFF. Here the CDR3 DNA reads TGCGCCAGTAGCACAGAACAGGGGGCGAATGAGCAGTTCTTC.

V and J are TRBV5-1 and TRBJ2-3; D is perhaps TRBD1 (6 bases). Trimming pared 3 bases from V and 1 base from J, leaving 15 bases between. Germline V gene lookup returns CDR1 SGHRS and CDR2 YFSETQ. CDR3 size: 16 residues. CDR3 loop: CASSWGLGAGTDTQYF. In nucleotides, the CDR3 is TGCGCCAGCAGCTGGGGTTTGGGGGCTGGCACAGATACGCAGTATTTT.

The V gene is TRBV10-3, the J gene TRBJ1-4; D not certain. Germline assignment: CDR1 ENHRY and CDR2 SYGVKD. The CDR3 totals 15 residues. V gave up 0 bases and J gave up 4 bases, with 9 bases separating them. The CDR3 sequence is CAISESRGLNEKLFF. In nucleotides, the CDR3 is TGTGCCATCAGTGAGTCCCGTGGACTTAATGAAAAACTGTTTTTT.

This sequence joins TRBV19 and TRBJ2-7, with TRBD1 identical over 8 bases. The CDR3 is made up of 14 amino acids. In germline, CDR1 is LNHDA, CDR2 SQIVND (reference sequence). V was pared by 6 bases and J by 3 bases, with 7 bases of the junction left unmatched. The CDR3 protein is CASRGAGGRYEQYF. The CDR3 region has the DNA TGTGCCAGTAGGGGTGCAGGGGGCCGCTACGAGCAGTACTTC. Based on the CDR3 plus reference TRBV19 and TRBJ2-7, the full variable domain is DGGITQSPKYLFRKEGQNVTLSCEQNLNHDAMYWYRQDPGQGLRLIYYSQIVNDFQKGDIAEGYSVSREKKESFPLTVTSAQKNPTAFYLCASRGAGGRYEQYFGPGTRLTVT.

The rearrangement uses TRBV6-5 and TRBJ1-5, with 9 bases aligning to TRBD1. This CDR3 spans 12 amino acids. The germline V gene has CDR1 MNHEY and CDR2 SVGAGI. The ends lost 11 bases at V and 4 bases at J; junction bases unmatched: 3. As DNA, the CDR3 is TGTGCCGTTGGGACAGGGAATCAGCCCCAGCATTTT. Translated, it gives CAVGTGNQPQHF.

V and J are TRBV7-8 and TRBJ1-1, with D unresolved. V lost 4 bases to trimming and J lost 3 bases, with 9 bases between them. This CDR3 spans 13 amino acids. CDR1 SGHVS and CDR2 FQNEAQ come from the germline V gene. CDR3 nucleotide sequence: TGTGCCAGCAGCTCTGGGCCGCACACTGAAGCTTTCTTT. It codes for CASSSGPHTEAFF.

In its sample, this clone was seen a few times. This chain links TRBV3-1 (or the pseudogene TRBV3-2) with TRBJ1-5; perhaps TRBD1 as D (5 bases). Germline CDR1 reads LGHDT; CDR2 reads YNNKEL (reference sequence). V lost 2 bases, J lost 6 bases, and 8 bases lay in between. There are 13 residues in the CDR3. CDR3 residues: CASSQYQGQPQHF. Here the CDR3 DNA reads TGTGCCAGCAGCCAATACCAGGGTCAGCCCCAGCATTTT.

The chain links TRBV9 to TRBJ1-2, with TRBD1 matching 7 bases. This CDR3 is built from 14 residues. CDR1 is SGDLS, CDR2 YYNGEE, per germline. The V gene end was trimmed by 3 bases and the J gene end by 4 bases; junction bases not matched to a gene: 6. CDR3 sequence (DNA): TGTGCCAGCAGCGCCGACAGGGCTCGCTATGGCTACACCTTC. It is translated as CASSADRARYGYTF.

The chain couples TRBV7-3 to TRBJ1-4; D perhaps matches TRBD1 (6 bases). The germline V gene has CDR1 SGHTA and CDR2 FQGTGA. This CDR3 comprises 16 residues. V was clipped by 0 bases and J by 8 bases, with 16 bases between them. The CDR3 region is CASSLTGDTGREKLFF. The CDR3 nucleotides are TGTGCCAGCAGCTTAACCGGGGACACCGGGAGGGAAAAACTGTTTTTT.

The chain joins TRBV19 to TRBJ2-4, with 9 bases fitting TRBD1. With 5 bases clipped from V and 2 bases from J, the junction kept 10 bases outside the gene matches. In germline, CDR1 is LNHDA, CDR2 SQIVND (reference sequence). The CDR3 is 17 amino acids. Here the CDR3 reads CASSPVTGGASKNIQYF. The CDR3 DNA sequence: TGTGCCAGTAGTCCGGTAACAGGGGGCGCATCCAAAAACATTCAGTACTTC. Full variable domain (missing parts from reference TRBV19 and TRBJ2-4): DGGITQSPKYLFRKEGQNVTLSCEQNLNHDAMYWYRQDPGQGLRLIYYSQIVNDFQKGDIAEGYSVSREKKESFPLTVTSAQKNPTAFYLCASSPVTGGASKNIQYFGAGTRLSVL.

CDR3 coding DNA: TGCGCCAGCAGCTTGCGGACAGAGGGTGGCTACACCTTC. Its translation: CASSLRTEGGYTF. The genes are TRBV5-1 and TRBJ1-2; possibly TRBD1 for D (6 bases). Per the germline V gene, CDR1 is SGHRS and CDR2 is YFSETQ. V was cut by 1 base and J by 7 bases, with 11 bases left in between. The CDR3 is made up of 13 amino acids.

The J gene is TRBJ1-1, the V gene TRBV4-2; 7 nucleotides align to TRBD1. Trimming removed 3 bases from V and 1 base from J; junction bases left unmatched: 5. The length of the CDR3 is 15 residues. Germline-derived CDR1 and CDR2 are LGHNA and YNFKEQ. The CDR3 loop reads CASSHVDRANTEAFF. The CDR3 bases are TGTGCCAGCAGCCATGTAGACAGGGCGAACACTGAAGCTTTCTTT.

The V and J genes are TRBV6-4 and TRBJ1-1, with TRBD1 as a possible D gene (5 bases). The V and J ends lost 7 bases and 5 bases respectively, with 17 bases between them. Germline CDR1 is MRHNA and CDR2 is SNTAGT. The CDR3 spans 14 residues. The CDR3, as DNA: TGTGCCAGCACCCGGGACTCCCCGGGGACTGAAGCTTTCTTT. This sequence encodes CASTRDSPGTEAFF.

The sample holds one count of this clone. The J gene is TRBJ2-3, the V gene TRBV11-3; 12 bases fit TRBD1. This CDR3 is built from 18 residues. Germline CDR1 and CDR2: SGHNT and YENEEA. After removal of 0 bases from V and 4 bases from J, the junction contained 8 bases not matched to a gene. CDR3 coding DNA: TGTGCCAGCAGCTTAGATAACTCCGGGACAGGGGGCGCAGATACGCAGTATTTT. This translates into CASSLDNSGTGGADTQYF. The full variable domain, its missing parts supplied by reference TRBV11-3 and TRBJ2-3, is EAGVVQSPRYKIIEKKQPVAFWCNPISGHNTLYWYLQNLGQGPELLIRYENEEAVDDSQLPKDRFSAERLKGVDSTLKIQPAELGDSAVYLCASSLDNSGTGGADTQYFGPGTRLTVL.

The chain joins TRBV4-2 to TRBJ1-3; TRBD1 matches 8 bases. This CDR3 region has 15 residues. Germline lookup yields CDR1 LGHNA and CDR2 YNFKEQ. The V gene end was trimmed by 2 bases and the J gene end by 3 bases; junction bases not matched to a gene: 3. The CDR3 DNA reads as TGTGCCAGCAGCCAATTAGACAGGGGTGGAAACACCATATATTTT. As protein: CASSQLDRGGNTIYF.

V usage is TRBV5-6 and J usage is TRBJ1-1; no definite D call. V was trimmed by 0 bases and J by 10 bases, leaving 10 bases between them. Germline lookup yields CDR1 SGHDT and CDR2 YYEEEE. The CDR3 sequence is 12 residues long. The CDR3 DNA follows: TGTGCCAGCAGCTTGGGTGGGGTGGGAGCTTTCTTT. This gives the protein CASSLGGVGAFF.

The rearrangement links TRBV18 to TRBJ2-1; unclear D gene. Trimming took 4 bases from V and 0 from J, leaving 13 bases between them. Per germline, CDR1 KGHSH and CDR2 LQKENI. This CDR3 is built from 16 residues. The CDR3, as DNA: TGTGCCAGCTCACAGCCGAGAACCAGCTCCTACAATGAGCAGTTCTTC. It yields the protein CASSQPRTSSYNEQFF.

The V and J genes are TRBV5-6 and TRBJ2-1, with 7 bases lining up with TRBD2. CDR3 length: 14 residues. Trimming at V came to 6 bases and at J to 12 bases, leaving 15 bases not matched to a gene. CDR1 is SGHDT, CDR2 YYEEEE, per germline. The CDR3 nucleotides are TGTGCCAGCATCCAATCCGGGCTAGCGGTACCGCAGTTCTTC. Its protein product is CASIQSGLAVPQFF. Full variable domain (outside the CDR3, taken from reference TRBV5-6 and TRBJ2-1): DAGVTQSPTHLIKTRGQQVTLRCSPKSGHDTVSWYQQALGQGPQFIFQYYEEEERQRGNFPDRFSGHQFPNYSSELNVNALLLGDSALYLCASIQSGLAVPQFFGPGTRLTVL.

This clone was counted only a few times. This chain joins TRBV4-2 and TRBJ2-1; D call uncertain. The V end was cut by 3 bases, the J end by 4 bases, with 19 bases between. The CDR3 spans 17 residues. Germline V gene sequence: CDR1 LGHNA, CDR2 YNFKEQ. CDR3 amino acids: CASSQISPGPRYNEQFF. Written as DNA, the CDR3 is TGTGCCAGCAGCCAGATCTCACCGGGCCCACGGTACAATGAGCAGTTCTTC.